This T cell receptor (beta chain) derives from a study of shared clonotypes between healthy human individuals. Original analysis: There were no quality scores in the junction-only immunoSEQ sequences, so filtering differed. Clones were read by immunoSEQ multiplex PCR, and TCRdb kept only the in-frame ones, dropping some. V and J calls and clone size follow that table, whereas D and trimming were derived from the DNA. The sample has around 2.1 million clones; 90% to 95% are singletons. Terminally differentiated effector memory CD45RA+ cells were left out of the naive CD8 fraction, which was CD45RO-negative and positively selected for CCR7. With 8 bases clipped from V and 4 bases from J, the junction kept 11 bases outside the gene matches. This CDR3 comprises 16 residues. Looked up from germline, CDR1 is MNHEY and CDR2 is SMNVEV (reference sequence).

The chain recombines TRBV27 with TRBJ2-6, with TRBD2 identical over 7 bases. This clonotype was sampled from a man between 18 and 29 years old in good health. Some clones in this sample may be carry-over from other donors' samples. Sample: naive CD8+ T cells from PBMCs. CDR3 sequence: CASAPPSGAGANVLTF. DNA of the CDR3: TGTGCCAGCGCCCCTCCGAGCGGGGCCGGGGCCAACGTCCTGACTTTC.